The 3 T cell receptor beta chains given below trace back to one sample, sequenced in a study of shared T cell receptors in the human thymus. Sequenced by immunoSEQ multiplex PCR; TCRdb stores in-frame clones only, minus some. The repertoire has roughly 550,000 clones, around 78% of them found once; the top ten carry around 0.013%. Another study also made use of these data, one on human thymus T cells.

Sequencing was done on a sample of thymocytes. Source of these receptors: a boy younger than two with a congenital heart defect.

V and J are TRBV27 and TRBJ2-7; perhaps TRBD2 as D (6 bases). There are 15 residues in the CDR3. V lost 5 bases, J lost 2 bases, and 16 bases lay in between. Germline values: CDR1 MNHEY, CDR2 SMNVEV (reference sequence). CDR3 in amino acids: CASSLVSGLPYEQYF. CDR3 DNA: TGTGCCAGCAGTCTAGTCTCGGGACTCCCCTACGAGCAGTACTTC.

V usage is TRBV4-3 and J usage is TRBJ2-1; D perhaps matches TRBD2 (6 bases). Germline CDR1 reads LGHNA; CDR2 reads YSLEER. This CDR3 spans 14 amino acids. Trimming took off 2 bases at V and 6 bases at J, with 11 bases between the two ends. In DNA form, the CDR3 reads TGCGCCAGCAGCCAATGGCCGGGAGTCAATGAGCAGTTCTTC. This sequence encodes CASSQWPGVNEQFF.

In its sample, this clone was seen a few times. The genes are TRBV2 and TRBJ2-7; D is unresolved. Trimming removed 4 bases at V and 6 bases at J, with 4 bases between. In germline, CDR1 is SNHLY, CDR2 FYNNEI. This CDR3 comprises 10 residues. DNA of the CDR3: TGTGCCAGCAGTGCGGGCGAGCAGTACTTC. This gives the protein CASSAGEQYF.